Below, one T cell receptor (beta chain) is given with its context. This clone has only a few counts. Its antigen remains undetermined. Base qualities are not recorded, but no much larger clone differs from it by a single base. No treatment had been received by any patient before thyroid surgery. Using T-cell receptor beta sequencing, the researchers looked back retrospectively at clinical samples from patients, gathered between about 2012 and 2018. This specimen belongs to a study of metastatic and nonmetastatic thyroid tumors (dated by TCRdb to 2020 to 2021). Some background on the complete study: Repertoires from peripheral blood and from tumor or nodule tissue samples of malignant and benign thyroid patients were compared.

Deletion took 0 bases off V and 3 bases off J, with a span of 8 bases between the germline ends. From the cysteine up to the phenylalanine, the CDR3 has a length of 14 residues. The DNA shown is the 42-base CDR3, in frame from base 1. The CDR1 and CDR2 encoded by the germline V gene are LGHNA and YNFKEQ. Preparation of the library involved PCR. The sample was run on an Illumina HiSeq 4000. High-throughput sequencing was used to profile the CDR3 region of the TCR beta-chain in every patient. Per the source publication's procedure: The researchers built a classifier to tell apart papillary thyroid cancer patients with distant metastasis, based on CDR3 differences among clinicopathological groups. Repertoire diversity was assessed with the Shannon index, and tumor-blood repertoire similarity with the Morisita-Horn index. TCRdb took the public reads, trimmed them with fastp at Q25, ran MiXCR for clone calling and kept in-frame beta chains. These V and J calls originate from TCRdb's pipeline instead of the authors' own analysis. This sample gives about 17,000 clones in total; around 30% of them show up just once. The ten largest clones capture 15% of the sample.

Broader findings and caveats from the paper: In both blood and tumor samples, TCR beta diversity was reported to be significantly higher in malignant tumors than in benign nodules.

The TCR originated in a female donor with papillary thyroid cancer or a benign thyroid nodule (not recorded which). Some clones in this sample may be carry-over from other donors' samples. What was sequenced was tumor tissue. This chain joins TRBV4-2 to TRBJ1-2; the D segment could be TRBD1, given 5 matching bases. The DNA is as follows: TGTGCCAGCAGCCAAGACAGGGTAGACTATGGCTACACCTTC. Protein translation: CASSQDRVDYGYTF.